Ten or more counts support the clone carrying this T cell receptor (beta chain). Its cognate antigen is unknown. The data originate from a study of regulatory T cells in long-lasting Graves disease. Germline V gene data show CDR1 as DFQATT and CDR2 as SNEGSKA (reference sequence). The CDR3 contains 14 residues. Trimming pared 3 bases from V and 1 base from J, leaving 11 bases between. Time point in this sample: newly diagnosed GD, antithyroid drugs for less than 3 months. PBMC-extracted RNA yielded the TCR library. CDR3-region Arm-PCR and iRepertoire HTBI primers produced the TCR beta libraries. TCRdb reprocessed the multiplex PCR reads via MiXCR and lists one record per CDR3 protein. The repertoire holds approximately 350,000 distinct CDR3 sequences, with approximately 15% as singletons. Study-level points and caveats: Repertoires from persistent disease leaned toward TRBV28, TRBJ1-2 and TRBJ2-5.

The same specimen was also included in a second study, on T cells in Graves' hyperthyroidism and ophthalmopathy. Per that paper: Most thyroid clonotypes that were expanded above 0.001 also turned up in blood.

The chain links TRBV20-1 to TRBJ2-3; possibly TRBD2 for D (7 bases). The sequence came from a man between 35 and 55 years old with Graves disease. The material sequenced was peripheral blood mononuclear cells (PBMCs), taken at new diagnosis, from a patient treated with antithyroid drugs. CDR3 in DNA: TGCAGTGCTAGTGTGCGGGGGCGCACAGATACGCAGTATTTT. This gives the protein CSASVRGRTDTQYF.